The 24 T cell receptor beta chains below come from one sample, sequenced in a study of T cells in Graves' hyperthyroidism and ophthalmopathy. Amplification of TCR beta CDR3 regions was performed using RNA transcripts as template. Using the HTBI primer set, a first-round RT-PCR was run on the TCR CDR3. MiXCR was run by TCRdb on the multiplex PCR reads, yielding one entry per CDR3 protein. This table holds roughly 500,000 distinct CDR3 sequences, roughly 45% found once. Sequenced sample: peripheral blood or thyroid tissue (not recorded which). The receptors come from an adult woman with Graves' disease, either hyperthyroidism or ophthalmopathy (not recorded which).

This clonotype was observed a few times. In DNA form, the CDR3 reads TGCAGTGCTAGAGAAGGGGGACGTGGAAACACCATATATTTT. Its protein product is CSAREGGRGNTIYF. V and J are TRBV20-1 and TRBJ1-3, with D tentatively TRBD1 (6 bases). With 0 bases removed from V and 3 bases from J, the gap between germline ends came to 9 bases. Germline CDR1 DFQATT, CDR2 SNEGSKA (reference sequence). The CDR3 runs 14 residues.

The sample holds many counts of this clonotype. The chain joins TRBV12-3 or TRBV12-4 to TRBJ1-5; D gene uncertain. The CDR3 has 14 residues. V dropped 3 bases and J dropped 5 bases, with 11 bases sitting between them. The CDR3 loop reads CASSLSHLDQPQHF. DNA for the CDR3: TGTGCCAGCAGTTTGTCACACCTAGATCAGCCCCAGCATTTT.

This sequence joins TRBV19 and TRBJ1-5; no clear D. This CDR3 spans 15 amino acids. Germline CDR1 LNHDA, CDR2 SQIVND (reference sequence). The ends were cut back, 9 bases at V and 1 base at J, with 16 bases in the middle. In DNA form, the CDR3 reads TGTGCCAGCAGTTACTCCGTGGTGAGCAATCAGCCCCAGCATTTT. It yields the protein CASSYSVVSNQPQHF.

This clonotype showed up many times. J is TRBJ2-7 and V is TRBV2; D assignment may be TRBD1 or TRBD2 (7 bases each). Per germline, CDR1 SNHLY and CDR2 FYNNEI. Trimming took 5 bases from V and 4 from J, leaving 15 bases between them. This CDR3 is built from 14 residues. The CDR3 nucleotides are TGTGCCAGCAGTCCCGGCAGGGGGGGATACGAGCAGTACTTC. This gives the protein CASSPGRGGYEQYF.

This clonotype was found many times. The V call is TRBV10-3, the J call TRBJ2-5; D unclear. Trimming shortened V by 10 bases and J by 0 bases, and 9 bases separated the two germline ends. Germline V lookup: CDR1 ENHRY, CDR2 SYGVKD. This CDR3 region has 12 residues. As DNA, the CDR3 is TGTGCCACGTCTGCTGACCAAGAGACCCAGTACTTC. This sequence encodes CATSADQETQYF.

The chain is built from TRBV12-3 or TRBV12-4 and TRBJ1-1; a weak D match, TRBD1 (5 bases). V lost 6 bases to trimming and J lost 4 bases, with 12 bases between them. The CDR3 consists of 13 residues. In DNA, the CDR3 is TGTGCCAGCAGCCAATACCAGGGCACTGAAGCTTTCTTT. Translating gives CASSQYQGTEAFF.

This CDR3 is CSAPTGRPSPLHF. For the CDR3, the DNA is TGCAGTGCGCCGACAGGGCGCCCTTCACCCCTCCACTTT. J is TRBJ1-6 and V is TRBV20-1, with TRBD1 identical over 7 bases. The V gene end was trimmed by 6 bases and the J gene end by 9 bases; junction bases not matched to a gene: 8. This CDR3 comprises 13 residues. The V gene's germline CDR1 is DFQATT and CDR2 SNEGSKA (reference sequence).

As to this clonotype: A much bigger clone sits one base away, suggesting this may be a read error. The chain couples TRBV10-3 to TRBJ1-2; D not resolved. Per germline, CDR1 ENHRY and CDR2 SYGVKD. Trimming stripped 6 bases from V and 2 bases from J, with 10 bases between. The CDR3 is 13 residues long. The CDR3 nucleotides are TGTGCCATCAGGACCGGGAAAAACTATGGCTACACCTTC. Protein: CAIRTGKNYGYTF.

The V and J genes are TRBV10-3 and TRBJ2-7; TRBD1 agrees at 7 bases. This CDR3 comprises 13 residues. CDR1 and CDR2 (germline): ENHRY, SYGVKD. V was clipped by 11 bases and J by 0 bases; unmatched bases: 7. DNA for the CDR3: TGTGCCGTCGGGTGGGACAGCTCCTACGAGCAGTACTTC. Residues: CAVGWDSSYEQYF.

This chain joins TRBV20-1 and TRBJ2-5, with no clear D. With 6 bases removed from V and 2 bases from J, the gap between germline ends came to 16 bases. Germline V lookup: CDR1 DFQATT, CDR2 SNEGSKA (reference sequence). CDR3 length equals 14 residues. CDR3 loop: CSARSWGIQETQYF. In DNA form, the CDR3 reads TGCAGTGCCAGGTCCTGGGGAATACAAGAGACCCAGTACTTC.

The chain couples TRBV12-3 or TRBV12-4 to TRBJ1-5; D unclear. V was clipped by 3 bases and J by 2 bases, with 11 bases between them. The CDR3 totals 15 residues. The CDR3 reads CASSFYMQGNQPQHF. In DNA, the CDR3 is TGTGCCAGCAGTTTTTACATGCAGGGCAATCAGCCCCAGCATTTT.

The V call is TRBV29-1, the J call TRBJ1-2, with D hard to call. This CDR3 contains 12 residues. V was cut by 5 bases and J by 2 bases, with 9 bases left in between. Germline V gene data show CDR1 as SQVTM and CDR2 as ANQGSEA. The CDR3 nucleotides read TGCAGCGTTCCTTGGCACAACTATGGCTACACCTTC. This sequence encodes CSVPWHNYGYTF.

To note about this clonotype: One base away lies a much larger clone, so this may be a sequencing read error. The chain links TRBV7-9 to TRBJ1-1; D is ambiguous. CDR3 length: 13 residues. The V and J ends lost 6 bases and 7 bases respectively, with 15 bases between them. CDR1 is SEHNR, CDR2 FQNEAQ, per germline (reference sequence). CDR3 amino acids: CASSDRASGEAFF. CDR3 nucleotide sequence: TGTGCCAGCAGTGATCGGGCATCGGGTGAAGCTTTCTTT.

This chain uses TRBV10-3 with TRBJ1-2, with 9 bases fitting TRBD1. From germline, CDR1 is ENHRY and CDR2 SYGVKD. This CDR3 has 12 amino acids. V was clipped by 10 bases and J by 7 bases; unmatched bases: 7. The CDR3 here is CATRTGESGYTF. The CDR3 DNA reads as TGTGCCACCCGGACAGGGGAGAGTGGCTACACCTTC.

This rearrangement joins TRBV7-4 to TRBJ2-7; no reliable D call. Germline V gives CDR1 SGHVT, CDR2 SQSDAQ. Trimming took off 5 bases at V and 6 bases at J, with 14 bases between the two ends. This CDR3 region has 13 residues. This chain's CDR3 is CASSVDEWREQYF. The CDR3 coding sequence is TGTGCCAGCAGCGTAGACGAATGGCGCGAGCAGTACTTC. Full variable domain (outside the CDR3, taken from reference TRBV7-4 and TRBJ2-7): GAGVSQSPRYKVAKRGRDVALRCDSISGHVTLYWYRQTLGQGSEVLTYSQSDAQRDKSGRPSGRFSAERPERSVSTLKIQRTEQGDSAVYLCASSVDEWREQYFGPGTRLTVT.

Ten or more counts support this clonotype. The limits of the CDR3 on the DNA are not certain, so only TCRdb's listed CDR3 is given. The CDR3: CASSVGTGTHTF. The chain combines TRBV9 with TRBJ1-2; the D call TRBD1 from the table was never checked on the DNA. Germline CDR1 SGDLS, CDR2 YYNGEE. The CDR3 is 12 residues long, counting both termini.

This clonotype has a count of ten or more. This rearrangement joins TRBV25-1 to TRBJ2-2; D call uncertain. The CDR3 has 15 residues. Germline-derived CDR1 and CDR2 are MGHDK and SYGVNS. V was clipped by 1 base and J by 2 bases, with 8 bases between them. CDR3: CASSEFVDNTGELFF. The CDR3 bases are TGTGCCAGCAGTGAATTTGTCGATAACACCGGGGAGCTGTTTTTT.

This clonotype was observed at least ten times. The chain combines TRBV29-1 with TRBJ1-1, with a weak D call TRBD1 (6 bases). Trimming took 2 bases from V and 2 from J, leaving 9 bases between them. Germline CDR1 reads SQVTM; CDR2 reads ANQGSEA. This CDR3 spans 13 amino acids. CDR3 sequence: CSVETGSNTEAFF. CDR3 in DNA: TGCAGCGTTGAAACAGGGTCAAACACTGAAGCTTTCTTT.

The chain joins TRBV7-3 to TRBJ2-5; possible D gene TRBD1, 6 bases. V shed 1 base and J shed 2 bases, with 8 bases lying between them. The CDR3 is 14 amino acids. Germline V lookup: CDR1 SGHTA, CDR2 FQGTGA. The CDR3 is CASSLSRGQETQYF. The CDR3, as DNA: TGTGCCAGCAGCTTAAGCAGGGGACAAGAGACCCAGTACTTC.

As regards this clonotype: This may arise from a read error, as a much more abundant clone is one base away. The rearrangement uses TRBV20-1 and TRBJ1-4; 8 nucleotides align to TRBD1. The germline V gene encodes CDR1 DFQATT and CDR2 SNEGSKA (reference sequence). The CDR3 sequence is 13 residues long. Here the CDR3 reads CSAFDRGGEKLLF. The CDR3 DNA reads as TGCAGTGCCTTCGACAGGGGTGGCGAAAAACTGCTTTTT.

Only one count was recorded for this clonotype. The chain combines TRBV20-1 with TRBJ1-5, with 7 bases matching TRBD1. The CDR3 is 14 residues long. J lost 11 bases, V lost 3 bases, and 13 bases had no gene match. Germline assignment: CDR1 DFQATT and CDR2 SNEGSKA (reference sequence). The CDR3 spells CSASKGQNQETQHF. CDR3 DNA: TGCAGTGCTAGTAAGGGACAGAACCAAGAGACCCAGCATTTT.

As concerns this clonotype: One base away lies a much larger clone, so this may be a sequencing read error. The chain carries TRBV2 and TRBJ2-5, with TRBD1 matching 11 bases. Germline CDR1 and CDR2: SNHLY and FYNNEI. The junction had 12 bases not matched to a gene; V was cut back by 9 bases and J by 3 bases. The CDR3 is made up of 16 amino acids. The CDR3 sequence is CARSSRTGGIEETQYF. The DNA for the CDR3 is TGTGCCAGAAGCAGCAGGACAGGGGGCATAGAAGAGACCCAGTACTTC.

The rearrangement links TRBV12-3 or TRBV12-4 to TRBJ1-4; TRBD1 agrees at 8 bases. Losses at the gene ends were 5 bases for V and 4 bases for J; bases not matched to a gene: 6. The length of the CDR3 is 15 residues. The CDR3 DNA sequence: TGTGCCAGCAGTATCGGACAGGGCGATAATGAAAAACTGTTTTTT. Its protein product is CASSIGQGDNEKLFF.

The J gene is TRBJ2-7, the V gene TRBV5-1, with unresolved D. The CDR3 length is 15 residues. Germline V gene lookup returns CDR1 SGHRS and CDR2 YFSETQ. V was pared by 3 bases and J by 0 bases, with 13 bases between. The CDR3 reads CASSSDRILSYEQYF. The CDR3 region has the DNA TGCGCCAGCAGCTCTGATCGGATCCTCTCCTACGAGCAGTACTTC.